The 30 T cell receptor beta chains below all came from one sample that was sequenced in a study of blood T cell repertoires in COVID-19. The method was immunoSEQ multiplex PCR; TCRdb's version includes in-frame clones alone and lacks a portion of them. The profile shows some 500,000 clones, around nine tenths of them singletons. Material: peripheral blood. The receptors were sampled from a woman between 45 and 65 years old with COVID-19, enrolled during active disease.

V and J are TRBV6-5 and TRBJ2-2; the D gene is possibly TRBD2 (5 bases). Trimming stripped 6 bases from V and 0 bases from J, with 11 bases between. This CDR3 has 15 amino acids. CDR1 and CDR2 from the germline V gene are MNHEY and SVGAGI. CDR3 DNA sequence: TGTGCCAGCAGGGAGGCTGCCCCGAACACCGGGGAGCTGTTTTTT. This sequence encodes CASREAAPNTGELFF.

This chain joins TRBV12-5 and TRBJ1-5; TRBD1 might be the D (6 bases). CDR3 size: 14 residues. Germline CDR1 LGHNT, CDR2 FRNRAP. Trimming removed 5 bases from V and 5 bases from J, with 13 bases in between. The CDR3 DNA is TGTGCTAGTGGTGGGGGGGACATCCATCAGCCCCAGCATTTT. Its translation is CASGGGDIHQPQHF.

This clone has just one count. The V call is TRBV5-5, the J call TRBJ1-6, with a weak D call TRBD1 (5 bases). Trimming stripped 0 bases from V and 8 bases from J, with 12 bases between. This CDR3 spans 15 amino acids. The germline gives CDR1 SGHKS, CDR2 YYEKEE (reference sequence). The CDR3 DNA is TGTGCCAGCAGCTTGGACAGGACATCGTATTCACCCCTCCACTTT. Translation: CASSLDRTSYSPLHF.

This chain joins TRBV6-5 and TRBJ1-3; D gene uncertain. Germline-derived CDR1 and CDR2 are MNHEY and SVGAGI. Trimming shortened V by 7 bases and J by 4 bases, and 8 bases separated the two germline ends. The CDR3 totals 12 residues. The CDR3 sequence: CASTEAGNTIYF. For the CDR3, the DNA is TGTGCCAGCACGGAGGCCGGAAACACCATATATTTT.

The J gene is TRBJ2-1, the V gene TRBV2, with 8 bases matching TRBD1. The V gene end was trimmed by 4 bases and the J gene end by 8 bases; junction bases not matched to a gene: 10. This CDR3 is 15 amino acids long. The germline CDR1 and CDR2 sequences are SNHLY and FYNNEI. In nucleotides, the CDR3 is TGTGCCAGCAGTGCTCGAGACAGGGGCGTCTATGAGCAGTTCTTC. Protein sequence: CASSARDRGVYEQFF.

The V and J genes are TRBV29-1 and TRBJ1-1, with TRBD1 identical over 7 bases. In germline, CDR1 is SQVTM, CDR2 ANQGSEA. The CDR3 covers 11 residues. V gave up 7 bases and J gave up 10 bases; unmatched junction bases: 9. The CDR3: CSAPRDRRAFF. CDR3 nucleotide sequence: TGCAGCGCACCTCGGGACAGACGAGCTTTCTTT. Drawing the rest from reference TRBV29-1 and TRBJ1-1, the complete variable domain is SAVISQKPSRDICQRGTSLTIQCQVDSQVTMMFWYRQQPGQSLTLIATANQGSEATYESGFVIDKFPISRPNLTFSTLTVSNMSPEDSSIYLCSAPRDRRAFFGQGTRLTVV.

This sequence joins TRBV19 and TRBJ2-7; D is perhaps TRBD1 (6 bases). CDR3 length: 15 residues. V dropped 6 bases and J dropped 0 bases, with 15 bases sitting between them. The germline V gene has CDR1 LNHDA and CDR2 SQIVND (reference sequence). CDR3 sequence (DNA): TGTGCCAGTAGCTTTACAGGGATCCCCTCCTACGAGCAGTACTTC. Encoded protein: CASSFTGIPSYEQYF. Full variable domain (missing parts from reference TRBV19 and TRBJ2-7): DGGITQSPKYLFRKEGQNVTLSCEQNLNHDAMYWYRQDPGQGLRLIYYSQIVNDFQKGDIAEGYSVSREKKESFPLTVTSAQKNPTAFYLCASSFTGIPSYEQYFGPGTRLTVT.

The chain couples TRBV9 to TRBJ2-5; D gene uncertain. This CDR3 comprises 12 residues. V was shortened by 3 bases and J by 0 bases, with 3 bases between the two germline ends. Germline CDR1 is SGDLS and CDR2 is YYNGEE. The CDR3 reads CASSADQETQYF. The CDR3 DNA reads TGTGCCAGCAGCGCTGACCAAGAGACCCAGTACTTC.

J is TRBJ2-3 and V is TRBV30, with 8 bases matching TRBD2. V was clipped by 5 bases and J by 4 bases; unmatched bases: 11. CDR1 is GTSNPN, CDR2 SVGIG, per germline (reference sequence). The CDR3 contains 15 residues. CDR3 nucleotide sequence: TGTGCCTGGCGATGGCAGCGGGGGCCGGCAGATACGCAGTATTTT. Its protein is CAWRWQRGPADTQYF.

The rearrangement uses TRBV7-3 and TRBJ2-2, with 7 bases matching TRBD2. The CDR3 totals 16 residues. Per germline, CDR1 SGHTA and CDR2 FQGTGA. After removal of 4 bases from V and 0 bases from J, the junction contained 5 bases not matched to a gene. The CDR3 DNA reads TGTGCCAGCAGCTCCCGAGCGGGGTCGAACACCGGGGAGCTGTTTTTT. It translates to CASSSRAGSNTGELFF.

V is TRBV5-1 and J is TRBJ1-2, with D possibly matching TRBD1 (5 bases). Trimming took 3 bases from V and 4 from J, leaving 16 bases between them. This CDR3 has 15 amino acids. Germline assignment: CDR1 SGHRS and CDR2 YFSETQ. The CDR3 DNA sequence: TGCGCCAGCAGCTCCGGACGGGTTGGGGCCTATGGCTACACCTTC. It specifies CASSSGRVGAYGYTF. Full variable domain (remainder filled in from reference TRBV5-1 and TRBJ1-2): KAGVTQTPRYLIKTRGQQVTLSCSPISGHRSVSWYQQTPGQGLQFLFEYFSETQRNKGNFPGRFSGRQFSNSRSEMNVSTLELGDSALYLCASSSGRVGAYGYTFGSGTRLTVV.

The V and J genes are TRBV2 and TRBJ2-2; 8 bases are a match to TRBD1. The trim removed 7 bases at V and 4 bases at J, leaving 8 bases unmatched. This CDR3 is 15 amino acids long. CDR1 and CDR2 from the germline V gene are SNHLY and FYNNEI. In DNA form, the CDR3 reads TGTGCCAGCACCCCAGGGGGCTTTCCCACCGGGGAGCTGTTTTTT. As protein: CASTPGGFPTGELFF. Together with reference TRBV2 and TRBJ2-2, the CDR3 gives the full variable domain: EPEVTQTPSHQVTQMGQEVILRCVPISNHLYFYWYRQILGQKVEFLVSFYNNEISEKSEIFDDQFSVERPDGSNFTLKIRSTKLEDSAMYFCASTPGGFPTGELFFGEGSRLTVL.

The V call is TRBV12-3 or TRBV12-4, the J call TRBJ1-1; TRBD1 aligns across 8 bases. The CDR3 loop spans 12 amino acids. With V trimmed by 7 bases and J by 8 bases, 6 bases remained unmatched. The CDR3 loop is CASTGNRGEAFF. DNA of the CDR3: TGTGCCAGCACCGGTAACAGGGGGGAAGCTTTCTTT.

The chain joins TRBV19 to TRBJ1-4, with no clear D. Per germline, CDR1 LNHDA and CDR2 SQIVND (reference sequence). The CDR3 totals 14 residues. Between the trimmed V and J ends, which lost 4 bases and 3 bases, there was a span of 9 bases. The CDR3 region is CASSSTAANEKLFF. CDR3 nucleotide sequence: TGTGCCAGTAGTAGCACGGCGGCTAATGAAAAACTGTTTTTT.

This sequence joins TRBV18 and TRBJ2-7, with 8 nucleotides matching TRBD1. Germline V gene data show CDR1 as KGHSH and CDR2 as LQKENI. With 2 bases clipped from V and 5 bases from J, the junction kept 5 bases outside the gene matches. There are 14 residues in the CDR3. CDR3 sequence reads: CASSPNQGANEQYF. Written as DNA, the CDR3 is TGTGCCAGCTCACCAAACCAGGGGGCAAACGAGCAGTACTTC.

The rearrangement joins TRBV7-9 to TRBJ2-3; maybe TRBD2 (7 bases). Trimming took off 4 bases at V and 4 bases at J, with 9 bases between the two ends. This CDR3 contains 13 residues. CDR1 and CDR2 from the germline V gene are SEHNR and FQNEAQ (reference sequence). The CDR3 reads CASSSGGPDTQYF. Here the CDR3 DNA reads TGTGCCAGCAGCTCCGGGGGGCCAGATACGCAGTATTTT.

J is TRBJ2-1 and V is TRBV10-3; 7 bases match TRBD2. V was clipped by 0 bases and J by 4 bases; unmatched bases: 9. CDR1 and CDR2 from the germline V gene are ENHRY and SYGVKD. The CDR3 covers 17 residues. The CDR3 DNA is TGTGCCATCAGTGAGTCCGAGGGGAGGGTCCTATACAATGAGCAGTTCTTC. It translates to CAISESEGRVLYNEQFF.

This clone has only a few counts. V gene TRBV5-1 combines with J gene TRBJ2-3, with D possibly matching TRBD2 (6 bases). This CDR3 comprises 15 residues. Trimming removed 4 bases at V and 0 bases at J, with 12 bases between. Germline V lookup: CDR1 SGHRS, CDR2 YFSETQ. Here the CDR3 DNA reads TGCGCCAGCAGCGACGGGGGAGCAAGCACAGATACGCAGTATTTT. Translation gives CASSDGGASTDTQYF.

The chain recombines TRBV19 with TRBJ1-5, with D possibly matching TRBD1 (5 bases). V lost 7 bases, J lost 2 bases, and 12 bases lay in between. The CDR3 length is 14 residues. Germline values: CDR1 LNHDA, CDR2 SQIVND (reference sequence). The CDR3 protein is CASTSGLGNQPQHF. The CDR3, as DNA: TGTGCCAGTACCTCAGGGTTAGGCAATCAGCCCCAGCATTTT.

The chain combines TRBV5-4 with TRBJ1-1, with unresolved D. Germline V lookup: CDR1 SGHNT, CDR2 YYREEE (reference sequence). The length of the CDR3 is 11 residues. V shed 4 bases and J shed 8 bases, with 9 bases lying between them. This chain's CDR3 is CASSGPAEAFF. CDR3 coding DNA: TGTGCCAGCAGCGGGCCGGCGGAAGCTTTCTTT.

This clone was seen a few times. The chain employs TRBV18 and TRBJ1-1, with a tentative D call TRBD1 (6 bases). The V end was cut by 2 bases, the J end by 8 bases, with 15 bases between. Germline V gene sequence: CDR1 KGHSH, CDR2 LQKENI. The CDR3 length is 14 residues. The CDR3, as DNA: TGTGCCAGCTCACCAGATCGACAGGAGCCCGAAGCTTTCTTT. Protein: CASSPDRQEPEAFF.

This clone was found once. CDR3: CASRRDNTEAFF. The CDR3 DNA reads as TGTGCCAGCAGGCGGGACAACACTGAAGCTTTCTTT. The gene calls are TRBV28 and TRBJ1-1; tentatively, D is TRBD1 (5 bases). The CDR3 consists of 12 residues. Germline CDR1 MDHEN, CDR2 SYDVKM. The V end lost 6 bases, the J end lost 2 bases, and 7 bases lay between the germline ends.

Notes on this clone: The junction does not match germline at one end; this may be a read error. The chain couples TRBV3-1 (or the pseudogene TRBV3-2) to TRBJ1-1; a weak D match, TRBD1 (5 bases). Germline CDR1 is LGHDT and CDR2 is YNNKEL (reference sequence). This CDR3 contains 14 residues. The CDR3 bases are TGTGCCAGCAGTCAAGGGGCCAGCAACACTGAAGCTTTCTTT. It yields the protein CASSQGASNTEAFF.

The genes are TRBV6-5 and TRBJ1-1; 8 bases agree with TRBD1. This CDR3 is built from 16 residues. V lost 4 bases, J lost 0 bases, and 7 bases stayed unmatched. Germline-derived CDR1 and CDR2 are MNHEY and SVGAGI. The CDR3 sequence is CASSSHRGNMNTEAFF. For the CDR3, the DNA is TGTGCCAGCAGTTCCCACAGGGGGAACATGAACACTGAAGCTTTCTTT.

The chain joins TRBV19 to TRBJ2-5; 9 positions match TRBD1. The CDR3 extends over 13 amino acids. CDR1 is LNHDA, CDR2 SQIVND, per germline (reference sequence). After removal of 4 bases from V and 5 bases from J, the junction contained 2 bases not matched to a gene. CDR3 protein: CASSNRGRETQYF. In DNA, the CDR3 is TGTGCCAGTAGTAACAGGGGGCGGGAGACCCAGTACTTC.

The J gene is TRBJ2-3, the V gene TRBV18; a weak D match, TRBD1 (5 bases). Germline V gives CDR1 KGHSH, CDR2 LQKENI. The CDR3 consists of 15 residues. Between the trimmed V and J ends, which lost 1 base and 0 bases, there was a span of 8 bases. CDR3 residues: CASSPQGPSTDTQYF. The CDR3 coding sequence is TGTGCCAGCTCACCACAGGGGCCTAGCACAGATACGCAGTATTTT.

To note about this clone: Distinct nucleotide sequences in the sample also encode this CDR3. The chain recombines TRBV6-5 with TRBJ1-1, with D unresolved. The CDR3 is 12 residues long. The germline V and J ends were trimmed by 6 bases and 4 bases, with 9 bases remaining between them. Germline CDR1 MNHEY, CDR2 SVGAGI. The DNA of the CDR3 is TGTGCCAGCAGCCGGGGTGGCACTGAAGCTTTCTTT. Amino acid sequence: CASSRGGTEAFF.

The rearrangement joins TRBV7-3 to TRBJ2-2; 7 bases are a match to TRBD2. The CDR3 spans 15 residues. Germline V CDR1 and CDR2: SGHTA, FQGTGA. V lost 2 bases, J lost 3 bases, and 3 bases stayed unmatched. In nucleotides, the CDR3 is TGTGCCAGCAGCTTAGTGGCGGGGGACACCGGGGAGCTGTTTTTT. The encoded protein is CASSLVAGDTGELFF.

The chain has TRBV7-3 and TRBJ1-1, with D perhaps TRBD1 (6 bases). The CDR3 runs 14 residues. CDR1 SGHTA and CDR2 FQGTGA come from the germline V gene. The germline V and J ends were trimmed by 4 bases and 3 bases, with 12 bases remaining between them. For the CDR3, the DNA is TGTGCCAGCAGCTCCACGGGGGGCTACACTGAAGCTTTCTTT. Translating gives CASSSTGGYTEAFF.

This clone was recorded a few times. This chain connects TRBV27 to TRBJ1-2, with D unclear. Trimming left V 3 bases short and J 1 base short, with 6 bases between. Per the germline V gene, CDR1 is MNHEY and CDR2 is SMNVEV (reference sequence). The CDR3 is made up of 13 amino acids. The CDR3 DNA is TGTGCCAGCAGTTTCAAGAGTAACTATGGCTACACCTTC. Amino acid sequence: CASSFKSNYGYTF.